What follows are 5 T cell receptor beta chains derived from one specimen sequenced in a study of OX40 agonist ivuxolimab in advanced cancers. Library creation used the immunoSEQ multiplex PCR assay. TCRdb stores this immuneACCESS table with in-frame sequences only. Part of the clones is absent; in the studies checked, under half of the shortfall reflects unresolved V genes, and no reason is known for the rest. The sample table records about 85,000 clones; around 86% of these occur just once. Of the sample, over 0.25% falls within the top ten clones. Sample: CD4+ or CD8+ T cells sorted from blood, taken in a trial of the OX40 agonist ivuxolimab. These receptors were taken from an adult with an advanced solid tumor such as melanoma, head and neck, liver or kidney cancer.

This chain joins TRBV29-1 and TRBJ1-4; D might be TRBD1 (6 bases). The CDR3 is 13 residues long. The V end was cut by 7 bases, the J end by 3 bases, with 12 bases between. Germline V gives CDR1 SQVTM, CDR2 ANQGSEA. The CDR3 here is CSAQGPANEKLFF. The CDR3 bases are TGCAGCGCACAGGGACCAGCTAATGAAAAACTGTTTTTT. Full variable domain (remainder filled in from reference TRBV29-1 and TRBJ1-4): SAVISQKPSRDICQRGTSLTIQCQVDSQVTMMFWYRQQPGQSLTLIATANQGSEATYESGFVIDKFPISRPNLTFSTLTVSNMSPEDSSIYLCSAQGPANEKLFFGSGTQLSVL.

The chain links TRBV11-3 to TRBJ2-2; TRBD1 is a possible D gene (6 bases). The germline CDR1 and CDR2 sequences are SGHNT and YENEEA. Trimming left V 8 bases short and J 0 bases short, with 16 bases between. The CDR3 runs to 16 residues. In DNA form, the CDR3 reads TGTGCCAGCCGTTTAGACAGGTTCGCGAACACCGGGGAGCTGTTTTTT. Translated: CASRLDRFANTGELFF.

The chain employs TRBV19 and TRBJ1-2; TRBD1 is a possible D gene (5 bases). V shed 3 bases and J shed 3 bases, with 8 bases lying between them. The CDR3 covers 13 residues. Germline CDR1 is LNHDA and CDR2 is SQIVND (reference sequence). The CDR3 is CASSIQGDYGYTF. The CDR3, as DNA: TGTGCCAGTAGTATCCAGGGTGACTATGGCTACACCTTC. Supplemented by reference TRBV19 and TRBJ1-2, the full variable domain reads DGGITQSPKYLFRKEGQNVTLSCEQNLNHDAMYWYRQDPGQGLRLIYYSQIVNDFQKGDIAEGYSVSREKKESFPLTVTSAQKNPTAFYLCASSIQGDYGYTFGSGTRLTVV.

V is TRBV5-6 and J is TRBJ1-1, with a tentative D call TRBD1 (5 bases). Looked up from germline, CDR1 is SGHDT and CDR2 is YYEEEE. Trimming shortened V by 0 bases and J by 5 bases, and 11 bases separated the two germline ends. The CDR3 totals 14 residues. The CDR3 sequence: CASSLAGGGTEAFF. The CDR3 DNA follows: TGTGCCAGCAGCTTGGCCGGGGGGGGGACTGAAGCTTTCTTT. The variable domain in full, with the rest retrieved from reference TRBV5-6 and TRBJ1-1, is DAGVTQSPTHLIKTRGQQVTLRCSPKSGHDTVSWYQQALGQGPQFIFQYYEEEERQRGNFPDRFSGHQFPNYSSELNVNALLLGDSALYLCASSLAGGGTEAFFGQGTRLTVV.

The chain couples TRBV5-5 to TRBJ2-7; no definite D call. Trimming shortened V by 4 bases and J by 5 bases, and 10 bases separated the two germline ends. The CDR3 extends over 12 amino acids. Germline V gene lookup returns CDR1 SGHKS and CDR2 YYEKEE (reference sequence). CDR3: CASSPTPDEQYF. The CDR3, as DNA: TGTGCCAGCAGCCCAACTCCGGACGAGCAGTACTTC.